The 13 T cell receptor beta chains below come from one sample, sequenced in a study of OX40 agonist ivuxolimab in advanced cancers. The table came from immunoSEQ multiplex PCR; TCRdb's copy has only in-frame clones and leaves some out. Of about 54,000 clones listed, roughly 86% are singletons. Sequenced here: CD4+ or CD8+ T cells sorted from blood, sampled in a trial of the OX40 agonist ivuxolimab. Every receptor here comes from an adult with an advanced solid tumor such as melanoma, head and neck, liver or kidney cancer.

This chain connects TRBV15 to TRBJ1-2, with no clear D. The CDR3 contains 16 residues. Trimming stripped 0 bases from V and 4 bases from J, with 15 bases between. Germline lookup yields CDR1 LNHNV and CDR2 YYDKDF (reference sequence). CDR3 DNA sequence: TGTGCCACCAGCAGAGATCGACTGACCAAGGGCTATGGCTACACCTTC. As protein: CATSRDRLTKGYGYTF.

The sample holds one count of this clone. V and J are TRBV18 and TRBJ1-5, with D hard to call. The V and J ends lost 4 bases and 7 bases respectively, with 8 bases between them. Germline loops: CDR1 KGHSH, CDR2 LQKENI. The CDR3 runs to 12 residues. The CDR3 protein is CASSRGRQPQHF. The CDR3 nucleotides read TGTGCCAGCTCACGGGGAAGACAGCCCCAGCATTTT.

The rearrangement links TRBV11-2 to TRBJ2-1; D could derive from TRBD1 or TRBD2 (5 bases each). Germline loops: CDR1 SGHAT, CDR2 FQNNGV. The CDR3 covers 12 residues. Trimming took off 10 bases at V and 9 bases at J, with 16 bases between the two ends. CDR3 in DNA: TGTGCCATCAGGGACGGAACGGGTGAGCAGTTCTTC. It yields the protein CAIRDGTGEQFF. The complete variable domain, with remaining parts taken from reference TRBV11-2 and TRBJ2-1, reads EAGVAQSPRYKIIEKRQSVAFWCNPISGHATLYWYQQILGQGPKLLIQFQNNGVVDDSQLPKDRFSAERLKGVDSTLKIQPAKLEDSAVYLCAIRDGTGEQFFGPGTRLTVL.

This chain uses TRBV7-2 with TRBJ2-3, with D perhaps given as TRBD1 or TRBD2 (5 bases each). Germline-derived CDR1 and CDR2 are SGHTA and FQGNSA. V dropped 3 bases and J dropped 4 bases, with 8 bases sitting between them. There are 13 residues in the CDR3. This chain's CDR3 is CASSFGTADTQYF. The CDR3 region has the DNA TGTGCCAGCAGCTTTGGGACGGCAGATACGCAGTATTTT.

The rearrangement joins TRBV28 to TRBJ1-1, with a tentative D call TRBD1 (6 bases). Trimming took 5 bases from V and 2 from J, leaving 18 bases between them. CDR3 length: 16 amino acids. Germline CDR1 is MDHEN and CDR2 is SYDVKM. The CDR3 is CASSPPARGDNTEAFF. The CDR3 DNA reads TGTGCCAGCAGTCCACCGGCCAGGGGCGATAACACTGAAGCTTTCTTT.

This clone was found a few times. The chain combines TRBV14 with TRBJ2-7; TRBD1 matches at 10 bases. The CDR3 loop spans 15 amino acids. Trimming took 5 bases from V and 5 from J; bases not matched to a gene: 9. Germline assignment: CDR1 SGHDN and CDR2 FVKESK. The CDR3, as DNA: TGTGCCAGCAGCTCCCGGGACAGGGGCTACGACGAGCAGTACTTC. Amino acids: CASSSRDRGYDEQYF.

The chain joins TRBV28 to TRBJ1-5, with a tentative D call TRBD1 (6 bases). V was pared by 8 bases and J by 6 bases, with 14 bases between. CDR3 size: 13 residues. Germline-derived CDR1 and CDR2 are MDHEN and SYDVKM. CDR3 in amino acids: CASGLQGTQPQHF. The CDR3 coding sequence is TGTGCCAGCGGATTACAGGGAACTCAGCCCCAGCATTTT.

The rearrangement uses TRBV10-2 and TRBJ1-5; TRBD1 matches 7 bases. There are 14 residues in the CDR3. The germline V gene encodes CDR1 WSHSY and CDR2 SAAADI. V shed 4 bases and J 5 bases; nucleotides not matched to a gene: 5. CDR3 DNA: TGCGCCAGCAGTGCGACAGGGAATCATCAGCCCCAGCATTTT. Protein product: CASSATGNHQPQHF.

V usage is TRBV7-9 and J usage is TRBJ2-6; D not certain. Per the germline V gene, CDR1 is SEHNR and CDR2 is FQNEAQ (reference sequence). The CDR3 extends over 13 amino acids. The V gene lost 8 bases and the J gene lost 2 bases, with 7 bases spanning the gap. The CDR3 sequence: CASYIPGANVLTF. Here the CDR3 DNA reads TGTGCCAGCTACATCCCTGGGGCCAACGTCCTGACTTTC.

To note about this clone: The junction does not match germline at one end; this may be a read error. V and J are TRBV28 and TRBJ1-3; a possible D gene is TRBD1 (6 bases). The germline V gene has CDR1 MDHEN and CDR2 SYDVKM. The CDR3 length is 11 residues. CDR3 bases: TGTGCCAGCAGTTCAGGGGTCCTCCGGGATTTT. Translation gives CASSSGVLRDF.

V gene TRBV9 combines with J gene TRBJ2-1; tentative D call: TRBD1 (6 bases). The CDR3 is made up of 14 amino acids. Deletions cut 1 base from V and 7 bases from J, with 12 bases between. Germline V CDR1 and CDR2: SGDLS, YYNGEE. DNA of the CDR3: TGTGCCAGCAGCGTACTGGACAGTCTAAATGAGCAGTTCTTC. It is translated as CASSVLDSLNEQFF.

For the CDR3, the DNA is TGCAGCGTTGAAGCAGACTACGAGCAGTACTTC. Translation gives CSVEADYEQYF. The chain uses TRBV29-1 and TRBJ2-7; D remains ambiguous. The CDR3 is 11 residues long. CDR1 is SQVTM and CDR2 is ANQGSEA in the germline V gene. V shed 1 base and J shed 3 bases, with 4 bases lying between them.

The J gene is TRBJ2-2, the V gene TRBV27, with D possibly being TRBD1 (5 bases). The V end was cut by 5 bases, the J end by 5 bases, with 18 bases between. Germline CDR1 and CDR2: MNHEY and SMNVEV (reference sequence). CDR3 length equals 16 residues. The CDR3 sequence is CASSQRTTGRTGELFF. In nucleotides, the CDR3 is TGTGCCAGCAGTCAGAGGACAACCGGGCGAACCGGGGAGCTGTTTTTT.